Below, 15 T cell receptor beta chains from the same sample are listed, as sequenced in a study of shared clonotypes between healthy human individuals. TCRdb keeps only in-frame clones here, not all; method: immunoSEQ multiplex PCR. This sample has around 1,100,000 clones, with approximately 77% found just once. The sample taken for sequencing was memory CD4+ T cells from PBMCs. Subset of the sample: CD45RA-negative fraction. The receptors shown here come from a man in his late teens or twenties in good health. Some clones in this sample may be carry-over from other donors' samples.

The sample holds a few counts of this clone. The chain has TRBV27 and TRBJ1-5; a possible D gene is TRBD1 (6 bases). This CDR3 comprises 17 residues. The V end was cut by 7 bases, the J end by 6 bases, with 25 bases between. Germline loops: CDR1 MNHEY, CDR2 SMNVEV (reference sequence). CDR3: CASTPCGGEVIGQPQHF. The CDR3 nucleotides are TGTGCCAGCACCCCCTGTGGGGGCGAAGTCATAGGTCAGCCCCAGCATTTT.

This sequence joins TRBV2 and TRBJ1-5; D is possibly TRBD1 (5 bases). From germline, CDR1 is SNHLY and CDR2 FYNNEI. The germline V and J ends were trimmed by 7 bases and 0 bases, with 10 bases remaining between them. The CDR3 is 14 amino acids. The CDR3 DNA reads TGTGCCAGCAAGGAGGACAATAGCAATCAGCCCCAGCATTTT. Protein: CASKEDNSNQPQHF.

On this clone itself: The same CDR3 arises from other DNA sequences in this sample as well. This chain joins TRBV30 and TRBJ2-1, with D unresolved. From germline, CDR1 is GTSNPN and CDR2 SVGIG (reference sequence). This CDR3 comprises 11 residues. V lost 1 base, J lost 4 bases, and 2 bases lay in between. CDR3 region: CAWSGYNEQFF. DNA of the CDR3: TGTGCCTGGAGTGGGTACAATGAGCAGTTCTTC.

The V gene is TRBV18, the J gene TRBJ2-7; 10 nucleotides agree with TRBD1. The germline CDR1 and CDR2 sequences are KGHSH and LQKENI. This CDR3 has 14 amino acids. V was pared by 6 bases and J by 2 bases, with 4 bases of the junction left unmatched. DNA of the CDR3: TGTGCCAGCTCCGGACAGGGGGTGGCCTACGAGCAGTACTTC. This translates into CASSGQGVAYEQYF.

This clone was recorded a few times. The gene calls are TRBV7-3 and TRBJ2-5, with 11 bases lining up with TRBD2. CDR1 SGHTA and CDR2 FQGTGA come from the germline V gene. J was trimmed by 5 bases and V by 5 bases; bases with no gene match: 7. The CDR3 contains 15 residues. CDR3 DNA: TGTGCCAGCAGCAAGACTAGCGGGAAGTGGGAGACCCAGTACTTC. Protein product: CASSKTSGKWETQYF.

The chain links TRBV2 to TRBJ2-5; D is uncertain. The germline V gene encodes CDR1 SNHLY and CDR2 FYNNEI. V was pared by 4 bases and J by 2 bases, with 8 bases between. The CDR3 spans 13 residues. The CDR3 DNA reads as TGTGCCAGCAGTGGAGGCGAGCAAGAGACCCAGTACTTC. Translated, it gives CASSGGEQETQYF.

The chain combines TRBV7-9 with TRBJ2-5; tentatively, D is TRBD1 (6 bases). V lost 1 base, J lost 4 bases, and 13 bases lay in between. Germline V gene sequence: CDR1 SEHNR, CDR2 FQNEAQ (reference sequence). The CDR3 consists of 15 residues. CDR3 sequence (DNA): TGTGCCAGCAGCTTAGGCAGCAGGGGTGGAGAGACCCAGTACTTC. Translating gives CASSLGSRGGETQYF.

J is TRBJ2-3 and V is TRBV7-3; D not certain. The CDR3 length is 13 residues. V was clipped by 3 bases and J by 2 bases, with 6 bases between them. CDR1 SGHTA and CDR2 FQGTGA come from the germline V gene. The CDR3 region has the DNA TGTGCCAGCAGCTTTTTGAACACAGATACGCAGTATTTT. Protein: CASSFLNTDTQYF.

A word on this clone: The sample carries other DNA sequences with the same CDR3. This chain links TRBV7-3 with TRBJ1-1; no reliable D call. CDR1 SGHTA and CDR2 FQGTGA come from the germline V gene. This CDR3 region has 14 residues. Between the trimmed V and J ends, which lost 0 bases and 1 base, there was a span of 6 bases. CDR3 DNA sequence: TGTGCCAGCAGCTTAACGCCAGGGAACACTGAAGCTTTCTTT. It encodes CASSLTPGNTEAFF.

The chain is built from TRBV19 and TRBJ1-1, with 9 bases aligning to TRBD1. Germline V CDR1 and CDR2: LNHDA, SQIVND (reference sequence). The CDR3 runs 14 residues. Unmatched junction bases numbered 3, after V lost 4 bases and J lost 3 bases. CDR3 DNA sequence: TGTGCCAGTAGTAAGGGACAGGGCGACACTGAAGCTTTCTTT. It encodes CASSKGQGDTEAFF.

CDR3 in DNA: TGTGCCGGAATGGGACAGGGGGCCCCGAATCAGCCCCAGCATTTT. Its translation: CAGMGQGAPNQPQHF. V is TRBV28 and J is TRBJ1-5, with 12 bases matching TRBD1. Germline CDR1 is MDHEN and CDR2 is SYDVKM. V lost 11 bases and J lost 4; bases outside the gene matches: 9. The length of the CDR3 is 15 residues.

This rearrangement joins TRBV6-6 to TRBJ2-7; 8 bases are shared with TRBD2. Germline V gene sequence: CDR1 MNHNY, CDR2 SVGAGI (reference sequence). J gave up 5 bases and V 8 bases, and 8 bases lay outside the gene matches. The CDR3 has 13 amino acids. This CDR3 reads CASGRGGMDEQYF. The CDR3 coding sequence is TGTGCCAGCGGTCGGGGGGGTATGGACGAGCAGTACTTC.

The V and J genes are TRBV7-9 and TRBJ1-2; no clear D. V was shortened by 3 bases and J by 6 bases, with 5 bases between the two germline ends. The germline V gene encodes CDR1 SEHNR and CDR2 FQNEAQ (reference sequence). The CDR3 totals 11 residues. CDR3 nucleotides: TGTGCCAGCAGCTTTTTCGATGGCTACACCTTC. It specifies CASSFFDGYTF. The full variable domain, completed using reference TRBV7-9 and TRBJ1-2, is DTGVSQNPRHKITKRGQNVTFRCDPISEHNRLYWYRQTLGQGPEFLTYFQNEAQLEKSRLLSDRFSAERPKGSFSTLEIQRTEQGDSAMYLCASSFFDGYTFGSGTRLTVV.

This clone appeared once. This sequence joins TRBV4-3 and TRBJ2-7; 13 bases map to TRBD2. V lost 0 bases and J lost 3; bases outside the gene matches: 5. Germline CDR1 LGHNA, CDR2 YSLEER. The CDR3 loop spans 17 amino acids. For the CDR3, the DNA is TGCGCCAGCAGCCAAGATTACGGACTAGCGGGAGTCTACGAGCAGTACTTC. As protein: CASSQDYGLAGVYEQYF.

This chain uses TRBV5-1 with TRBJ1-5, with D uncertain. The CDR3 spans 15 residues. Trimming stripped 0 bases from V and 3 bases from J, with 10 bases between. Germline lookup yields CDR1 SGHRS and CDR2 YFSETQ. The CDR3 spells CASSLDLGPNQPQHF. In nucleotides, the CDR3 is TGCGCCAGCAGCTTGGATTTAGGGCCCAATCAGCCCCAGCATTTT.